Listed below are T cell receptor beta chains from one sample, sequenced in a study of neurological immune-mediated disorders. Each CDR3 protein gets one entry after TCRdb re-called the 5' RACE reads with MiXCR. The table lists 50,000 to 60,000 distinct CDR3 sequences, approximately 15% of them singletons. Sequenced: PBMCs. Every receptor here comes from a man in his fifties or sixties in good health. The CDR3 runs from the conserved cysteine through the conserved F or W. A D gene is named only where the DNA matches it firmly. For some rows the clone size is stated as once, few or many, or as a class when expanded; others skip it.

v_call: TRBV2
clone_size: many
j_call: TRBJ2-2
d_call: .
cdr3_nt: TGTGCCAGCAGTATTCGGGTGTCCACCGGGGAGCTGTTTTTT
cdr3_aa: CASSIRVSTGELFF

v_call: TRBV5-1
clone_size: many
j_call: TRBJ2-2
d_call: TRBD1
cdr3_nt: TGCGCCAGCAGCTTGGACAGGGGTACCGGGGAGCTGTTTTTT
cdr3_aa: CASSLDRGTGELFF

v_call: TRBV7-2
clone_size: .
j_call: TRBJ2-1
d_call: TRBD1
cdr3_nt: TGTGCCAGCAGCTTGGACAGGAAGTACTACAATGAGCAGTTCTTC
cdr3_aa: CASSLDRKYYNEQFF

v_call: TRBV24-1
clone_size: .
j_call: TRBJ2-5
d_call: .
cdr3_nt: TGTGCCACCAGCATCAGGGGCCGAGAGACCCAGTACTTC
cdr3_aa: CATSIRGRETQYF

v_call: TRBV5-1
clone_size: many
j_call: TRBJ2-5
d_call: .
cdr3_nt: TGCGCCAGCAGCTTGGGAGGAGAGGAGACCCAGTACTTC
cdr3_aa: CASSLGGEETQYF

v_call: TRBV5-1
clone_size: many
j_call: TRBJ2-1
d_call: .
cdr3_nt: TGCGCCAGCACTGGCGATGAGCAGTTCTTC
cdr3_aa: CASTGDEQFF

v_call: TRBV29-1
clone_size: many
j_call: TRBJ2-1
d_call: .
cdr3_nt: TGCAGCGTTGGGGGGGCCCTTGGACATGAGCAGTTCTTC
cdr3_aa: CSVGGALGHEQFF

v_call: TRBV7-2
clone_size: many
j_call: TRBJ2-7
d_call: .
cdr3_nt: TGTGCCAGCAGCTCCAACTCTCCCCACGAGCAGTACTTC
cdr3_aa: CASSSNSPHEQYF

v_call: TRBV4-1
clone_size: .
j_call: TRBJ2-1
d_call: TRBD2
cdr3_nt: TGCGCCAGCAGCGATGGACTAGCTAGGAATGAGCAGTTCTTC
cdr3_aa: CASSDGLARNEQFF

v_call: TRBV29-1
clone_size: .
j_call: TRBJ2-1
d_call: TRBD1
cdr3_nt: TGCAGCGGGGACAGGGATGGGGCGAATGAGCAGTTCTTC
cdr3_aa: CSGDRDGANEQFF

v_call: TRBV20-1
clone_size: many
j_call: TRBJ2-5
d_call: .
cdr3_nt: TGCAGTGCACCCTGGACAGTGGCGGAGACCCAGTACTTC
cdr3_aa: CSAPWTVAETQYF

v_call: TRBV4-3
clone_size: many
j_call: TRBJ1-6
d_call: .
cdr3_nt: TGCGCCAGCAGCCAAGACCTGGAAGGGAATTCACCCCTCCACTTT
cdr3_aa: CASSQDLEGNSPLHF

v_call: TRBV5-1
clone_size: .
j_call: TRBJ1-6
d_call: .
cdr3_nt: TGCGCCAGCAGCTTGGTGTTAGGGGTCTCCTATAATTCACCCCTCCACTTT
cdr3_aa: CASSLVLGVSYNSPLHF

v_call: TRBV12-3/TRBV12-4
clone_size: .
j_call: TRBJ2-2
d_call: TRBD2
cdr3_nt: TGTGCCAGCAGCTCGACGGCAGGGGGACTAGCTAGCGCCTGGGAGCTGTTTTTT
cdr3_aa: CASSSTAGGLASAWELFF

v_call: TRBV3-1
clone_size: many
j_call: TRBJ2-7
d_call: TRBD2
cdr3_nt: TGTGCCAGCAGCCAAGGACTAGCGGGGTTCTACGAGCAGTACTTC
cdr3_aa: CASSQGLAGFYEQYF

v_call: TRBV5-5
clone_size: many
j_call: TRBJ2-1
d_call: TRBD2
cdr3_nt: TGTGCCAGCAGCTCCGGACTAGCGGGAGTGATCGTCTACAATGAGCAGTTCTTC
cdr3_aa: CASSSGLAGVIVYNEQFF

v_call: TRBV12-3/TRBV12-4
clone_size: .
j_call: TRBJ2-7
d_call: TRBD2
cdr3_nt: TGTGCCAGCAGTCCGGGACTAGGGGCCGGGGAACAGTACTTC
cdr3_aa: CASSPGLGAGEQYF

v_call: TRBV28
clone_size: many
j_call: TRBJ1-5
d_call: .
cdr3_nt: TGTGCCAGCACTACTATAGTACAGCCCCAGCATTTT
cdr3_aa: CASTTIVQPQHF

v_call: TRBV27
clone_size: many
j_call: TRBJ2-7
d_call: TRBD1
cdr3_nt: TGTGCCAGCAGTTTGGATGGAACAGGGGGCTATTTCGAGCAGTACTTC
cdr3_aa: CASSLDGTGGYFEQYF

v_call: TRBV18
clone_size: many
j_call: TRBJ2-1
d_call: .
cdr3_nt: TGTGCCAGCTCACTACAGGCTTATGAGCAGTTCTTC
cdr3_aa: CASSLQAYEQFF

v_call: TRBV12-3/TRBV12-4
clone_size: many
j_call: TRBJ2-7
d_call: TRBD2
cdr3_nt: TGTGCCAGCCAGCCTAGCGGGAGGCTCCACGAGCAGTACTTC
cdr3_aa: CASQPSGRLHEQYF

v_call: TRBV6-2/TRBV6-3
clone_size: many
j_call: TRBJ2-1
d_call: .
cdr3_nt: TGTGCCAGCAGTTACTCGTCGGGGTCCATTTATAAGGAGTACAATGAGCAGTTCTTC
cdr3_aa: CASSYSSGSIYKEYNEQFF

v_call: TRBV6-6
clone_size: many
j_call: TRBJ2-3
d_call: .
cdr3_nt: TGTGCCAGCAGTCGGGACAGCACAGATACGCAGTATTTT
cdr3_aa: CASSRDSTDTQYF

v_call: TRBV3-1
clone_size: many
j_call: TRBJ2-3
d_call: .
cdr3_nt: TGTGCCAGCAGCCAAGCAGGGACTGAGGTATTAGATACGCAGTATTTT
cdr3_aa: CASSQAGTEVLDTQYF

v_call: TRBV5-1
clone_size: many
j_call: TRBJ2-1
d_call: .
cdr3_nt: TGCGCCAGCAGCCATCGACTACGAGGCGATGAGCAGTTCTTC
cdr3_aa: CASSHRLRGDEQFF

v_call: TRBV7-3
clone_size: many
j_call: TRBJ2-1
d_call: .
cdr3_nt: TGTGCCAGCAGCTTTGGGGGAGACAATGAGCAGTTCTTC
cdr3_aa: CASSFGGDNEQFF

v_call: TRBV6-5
clone_size: few
j_call: TRBJ2-5
d_call: .
cdr3_nt: TGTGCCAGCAGAGACGGGGGGCCTGAGACCCAGTACTTC
cdr3_aa: CASRDGGPETQYF

v_call: TRBV20-1
clone_size: many
j_call: TRBJ1-4
d_call: .
cdr3_nt: TGCAGTGCTAGTGGATCGGGAGAAAAACTGTTTTTT
cdr3_aa: CSASGSGEKLFF

v_call: TRBV30
clone_size: many
j_call: TRBJ1-4
d_call: TRBD1
cdr3_nt: TGTGCCTGGGGGACAGGGGGCTTTTATTCAACTAATGAAAAACTGTTTTTT
cdr3_aa: CAWGTGGFYSTNEKLFF

v_call: TRBV20-1
clone_size: few
j_call: TRBJ2-7
d_call: .
cdr3_nt: TGCAGTGCTAGGTCATCACAGGGTCCTAATTCCTACGAGCAGTACTTC
cdr3_aa: CSARSSQGPNSYEQYF

v_call: TRBV12-3/TRBV12-4
clone_size: many
j_call: TRBJ2-3
d_call: TRBD1
cdr3_nt: TGTGCCAGCAGCCCTGGGACAGACACAGATACGCAGTATTTT
cdr3_aa: CASSPGTDTDTQYF

v_call: TRBV7-2
clone_size: many
j_call: TRBJ2-3
d_call: TRBD1
cdr3_nt: TGTGCCAGCAGCCCAGGGGGATCCCTCACAGATACGCAGTATTTT
cdr3_aa: CASSPGGSLTDTQYF

v_call: TRBV12-3/TRBV12-4
clone_size: many
j_call: TRBJ2-2
d_call: .
cdr3_nt: TGTGCCAGCAGTTTAGCAGGTTCGGGGAACACCGGGGAGCTGTTTTTT
cdr3_aa: CASSLAGSGNTGELFF

v_call: TRBV7-2
clone_size: many
j_call: TRBJ1-3
d_call: .
cdr3_nt: TGTGCCAGCAGCCCTGGGGCAGTTGGAAACACCATATATTTT
cdr3_aa: CASSPGAVGNTIYF

v_call: TRBV7-2
clone_size: once
j_call: TRBJ2-7
d_call: TRBD2
cdr3_nt: TGTGCCACCAGCTCCCGTGGTAGCGGGAGCGTCGGCTCCTACGAGCAGTACTTC
cdr3_aa: CATSSRGSGSVGSYEQYF

v_call: TRBV7-8
clone_size: many
j_call: TRBJ1-2
d_call: .
cdr3_nt: TGTGCCAGCAGCTTGGGGACGCTGAACTCCTATGGCTACACCTTC
cdr3_aa: CASSLGTLNSYGYTF

v_call: TRBV5-1
clone_size: many
j_call: TRBJ1-2
d_call: .
cdr3_nt: TGCGCCAGCAGCTCCCCCGGGGGGACCGACTATGGCTACACCTTC
cdr3_aa: CASSSPGGTDYGYTF

v_call: TRBV20-1
clone_size: many
j_call: TRBJ2-5
d_call: TRBD2
cdr3_nt: TGCAGTGCAGTCGGGGGGCAAGAGACCCAGTACTTC
cdr3_aa: CSAVGGQETQYF

v_call: TRBV27
clone_size: .
j_call: TRBJ2-1
d_call: TRBD2
cdr3_nt: TGTGCCAGCAGTTTAGAAGGGACTAGCCTCCTCAGTGAGCAGTTCTTC
cdr3_aa: CASSLEGTSLLSEQFF

v_call: TRBV9
clone_size: .
j_call: TRBJ1-1
d_call: .
cdr3_nt: TGTGCCAGCAGCACCCAGACACTGGCTGAAGCTTTCTTT
cdr3_aa: CASSTQTLAEAFF

v_call: TRBV15
clone_size: many
j_call: TRBJ2-7
d_call: .
cdr3_nt: TGTGCCACCTCGATGGGGGGTCAATCCTACGAGCAGTACTTC
cdr3_aa: CATSMGGQSYEQYF

v_call: TRBV9
clone_size: many
j_call: TRBJ1-1
d_call: .
cdr3_nt: TGTGCCAGCAGCGTAGCCGGAAGGGGCCAGCAAACTGAAGCTTTCTTT
cdr3_aa: CASSVAGRGQQTEAFF

v_call: TRBV6-2/TRBV6-3
clone_size: many
j_call: TRBJ2-2
d_call: .
cdr3_nt: TGTGCCAGCAGGGGCGGGACTCCTTTGGGGGAGCTGTTTTTT
cdr3_aa: CASRGGTPLGELFF

v_call: TRBV5-1
clone_size: .
j_call: TRBJ1-4
d_call: TRBD1
cdr3_nt: TGCGCCAGCAGCTCGGGGACAGGCCCTAATGAAAAACTGTTTTTT
cdr3_aa: CASSSGTGPNEKLFF

v_call: TRBV20-1
clone_size: few
j_call: TRBJ1-2
d_call: .
cdr3_nt: TGCAGTGTTAGAGATCTCGGACAGTGGAACTATGGCTACACCTTC
cdr3_aa: CSVRDLGQWNYGYTF

v_call: TRBV6-2/TRBV6-3
clone_size: .
j_call: TRBJ2-7
d_call: .
cdr3_nt: TGTGCCAGCAGTTACTCCCGTACCAACTCCTACGAGCAGTACTTC
cdr3_aa: CASSYSRTNSYEQYF

v_call: TRBV7-3
clone_size: many
j_call: TRBJ2-1
d_call: TRBD2
cdr3_nt: TGTGCCAGCAGCCCGGGGGGGTCCTACAATGAGCAGTTCTTC
cdr3_aa: CASSPGGSYNEQFF

v_call: TRBV5-1
clone_size: few
j_call: TRBJ2-7
d_call: .
cdr3_nt: TGCGCCAGCAGCCAACCACATACCGGCCGGCTGGGGGGCTACGAGCAGTACTTC
cdr3_aa: CASSQPHTGRLGGYEQYF

v_call: TRBV7-3
clone_size: many
j_call: TRBJ2-3
d_call: .
cdr3_nt: TGTGCCAGCAGCTTAACGGGTCAGGAGACAGATACGCAGTATTTT
cdr3_aa: CASSLTGQETDTQYF

v_call: TRBV18
clone_size: many
j_call: TRBJ1-1
d_call: .
cdr3_nt: TGTGCCAGCTCACCACCGCGGGACACTGAAGCTTTCTTT
cdr3_aa: CASSPPRDTEAFF

v_call: TRBV28
clone_size: many
j_call: TRBJ2-7
d_call: TRBD1
cdr3_nt: TGTGCCAGCAGTGGAACAGGGGGTCTTTACGAGCAGTACTTC
cdr3_aa: CASSGTGGLYEQYF

v_call: TRBV18
clone_size: many
j_call: TRBJ2-2
d_call: .
cdr3_nt: TGTGCCAGCTCCCTCTCGACAGATATTACGAACACCGGGGAGCTGTTTTTT
cdr3_aa: CASSLSTDITNTGELFF

v_call: TRBV12-3/TRBV12-4
clone_size: many
j_call: TRBJ1-6
d_call: .
cdr3_nt: TGTGCCAGCAGACTAACAAGATCCCCCCTCCACTTT
cdr3_aa: CASRLTRSPLHF